This T cell receptor beta chain was sequenced for a study of blood T cells in healthy people across ages. General observations from the study: A greater number of naive CD4+ cells and higher diversity distinguished long-lived donors from aged donors. PBMCs were not sorted, which prevented a conclusive comparison of naive versus antigen-experienced cells.

On this clonotype: Antigen unknown.

Then a second PCR, running about 6 to 11 cycles, was carried out with a sample-barcoded 5' primer and a J-beta primer mix. One entry per CDR3 protein results from TCRdb running MiXCR on the 5' RACE reads. The data contain about 1.4 million distinct CDR3 sequences, approximately 59% of them singletons. In germline, CDR1 is SEHNR, CDR2 FQNEAQ (reference sequence). This CDR3 contains 16 residues. The clonotype comes from a man aged 18 to 30 in good health. This chain links TRBV7-9 with TRBJ2-5, with D hard to call. The closer fit of TRBJ2-1 to the DNA end suggests the J call may be wrong. Sequencing was done on a sample of blood. CDR3 sequence (DNA): TGTGCCAGCAATGGGGTGGTAGATATGTACCAAGAGACCCAGTTCTTC. This codes for CASNGVVDMYQETQFF.